This T cell receptor beta chain was profiled in a study of cytomegalovirus exposure and HLA in healthy donors. It was with 60 Vbeta and 13 Jbeta primers that the PCR ran. Using immunoSEQ multiplex PCR, the repertoire was profiled, and TCRdb retains in-frame clones only, with some absent. The sample has 110,000 or so clones; roughly 72% are singletons. Trimming removed 7 bases from V and 3 bases from J; junction bases left unmatched: 6. The germline V gene has CDR1 LNHDA and CDR2 SQIVND (reference sequence). This CDR3 contains 14 residues. This clone has more than one count but fewer than ten. The chain couples TRBV19 to TRBJ2-7, with 10 bases identical to TRBD2. The specimen sequenced was PBMCs. This receptor was identified in a woman aged 40-49 years in good health and CMV-seropositive. The CDR3 DNA reads TGTGCCAGTAAACGGACTAGCGGCTACTACGAGCAGTACTTC. Translating gives CASKRTSGYYEQYF. Using reference TRBV19 and TRBJ2-7 for the parts outside the CDR3, the full variable domain is DGGITQSPKYLFRKEGQNVTLSCEQNLNHDAMYWYRQDPGQGLRLIYYSQIVNDFQKGDIAEGYSVSREKKESFPLTVTSAQKNPTAFYLCASKRTSGYYEQYFGPGTRLTVT.